This T cell receptor (beta chain) was recovered during a study of T-cell reconstitution after alpha-beta-depleted transplantation in children. Notes on the study in general: T-cell numbers and diversity one year post-transplant derived largely from freshly generated T cells.

The germline V gene has CDR1 MNHEY and CDR2 SVGEGT. Trimming took off 2 bases at V and 2 bases at J, with 9 bases between the two ends. This CDR3 contains 14 residues. As it was prepared, the TCRbeta library received unique molecular identifiers. MiXCR was run by TCRdb on the PCR reads, yielding one entry per CDR3 protein. The top ten hold roughly 30% of the sample, which has about 78,000 distinct CDR3 sequences, 13% to 15% seen once. This clonotype was detected once. Antigen specificity is unknown. The chain has TRBV6-2 or TRBV6-3 and TRBJ2-5; no firm D call. This TCR was recovered from a male patient between 2 and 15 years old who had a stem cell transplant for acute lymphoblastic leukemia, so the T cells may come from the graft donor. The material sequenced was PBMCs, mostly from graft donor cells, taken 180 days after TCRalphabeta/CD19-depleted stem cell transplant. Here the CDR3 reads CASSYNLLQETQYF. The CDR3 DNA is TGTGCCAGCAGTTACAATCTTCTACAAGAGACCCAGTACTTC.